Presented here are 21 T cell receptor beta chains from one specimen sequenced in a study of somatic mutations in cytotoxic T cells in rheumatoid arthritis. Generated by immunoSEQ multiplex PCR, the TCRdb table keeps only in-frame clones and is missing some. The data contain 13,000 to 15,000 clones, 72% of them singletons. Sequencing was performed on CD8+ T cells sorted from blood. These receptors were collected from an adult with rheumatoid arthritis.

This clone occurred a few times. The sample carries other DNA sequences with the same CDR3. The chain is built from TRBV4-2 and TRBJ2-7; D not resolved. The CDR3 extends over 17 amino acids. Trimming took off 0 bases at V and 6 bases at J, with 21 bases between the two ends. Germline V CDR1 and CDR2: LGHNA, YNFKEQ. CDR3 sequence reads: CASSQDWALGVAREQYF. In nucleotides, the CDR3 is TGTGCCAGCAGCCAAGATTGGGCCCTTGGAGTGGCCCGCGAGCAGTACTTC.

The chain links TRBV4-2 to TRBJ2-7; the D call may be TRBD1 or TRBD2 (5 bases each). Germline V gene lookup returns CDR1 LGHNA and CDR2 YNFKEQ. Between the trimmed V and J ends, which lost 0 bases and 5 bases, there was a span of 17 bases. CDR3 length equals 16 residues. CDR3 sequence (DNA): TGTGCCAGCAGCCAAGATTACGGGGACGGGCCCCACGAGCAGTACTTC. Its translation is CASSQDYGDGPHEQYF.

This clone was seen a single time. The chain recombines TRBV9 with TRBJ2-7, with TRBD1 matching over 9 bases. The CDR3 is 15 amino acids. V was clipped by 0 bases and J by 2 bases; unmatched bases: 3. The germline V gene has CDR1 SGDLS and CDR2 YYNGEE. CDR3 bases: TGTGCCAGCAGCGTAGGTAACAGGGGGCCCTACGAGCAGTACTTC. The encoded protein is CASSVGNRGPYEQYF.

The chain uses TRBV30 and TRBJ1-3; no clear D. Per germline, CDR1 GTSNPN and CDR2 SVGIG (reference sequence). The length of the CDR3 is 13 residues. V dropped 5 bases and J dropped 0 bases, with 8 bases sitting between them. The CDR3 sequence: CAWEGDSGNTIYF. In DNA, the CDR3 is TGTGCCTGGGAGGGTGACTCTGGAAACACCATATATTTT.

The CDR3 DNA sequence: TGCGCCAGCAGCCAAGCGACAGGGTGGGGGGGGTGGAATGAGCAGTTCTTC. This gives the protein CASSQATGWGGWNEQFF. V and J are TRBV4-1 and TRBJ2-1; D tentatively reads TRBD1 or TRBD2 (7 bases each). V was trimmed by 1 base and J by 7 bases, leaving 20 bases between them. Germline V gene sequence: CDR1 MGHRA, CDR2 YSYEKL. This CDR3 region has 17 residues.

The genes are TRBV19 and TRBJ2-1; 11 bases align to TRBD1. J gave up 5 bases and V 8 bases, and 8 bases lay outside the gene matches. Germline values: CDR1 LNHDA, CDR2 SQIVND (reference sequence). The CDR3 runs 15 residues. CDR3: CASGAGQGANNEQFF. In nucleotides, the CDR3 is TGTGCCAGTGGGGCCGGACAGGGGGCGAACAATGAGCAGTTCTTC.

The rearrangement links TRBV15 to TRBJ1-1; D may be TRBD1 (6 bases). The CDR3 has 13 residues. Trimming stripped 1 base from V and 7 bases from J, with 10 bases between. Germline V gene lookup returns CDR1 LNHNV and CDR2 YYDKDF (reference sequence). The CDR3 sequence: CATSRGHRDEAFF. For the CDR3, the DNA is TGTGCCACCAGCAGAGGTCACAGGGATGAAGCTTTCTTT.

V gene TRBV4-1 combines with J gene TRBJ2-3; no reliable D call. V dropped 4 bases and J dropped 10 bases, with 15 bases sitting between them. Germline V gives CDR1 MGHRA, CDR2 YSYEKL. The CDR3 spans 13 residues. The CDR3 loop reads CASSRPDSGPQYF. CDR3 bases: TGCGCCAGCAGCCGCCCTGACTCCGGGCCGCAGTATTTT.

CDR3 DNA: TGCGCCAGCAGCCCTCCCGACCACGGTACGCAGTATTTT. Its translation: CASSPPDHGTQYF. The chain couples TRBV4-3 to TRBJ2-3; D call uncertain. The CDR3 runs 13 residues. V was clipped by 4 bases and J by 8 bases, with 13 bases between them. Germline V gene sequence: CDR1 LGHNA, CDR2 YSLEER.

V usage is TRBV27 and J usage is TRBJ2-1; TRBD2 aligns across 11 bases. V trimming: 7 bases; J trimming: 5 bases; junction bases outside the gene matches: 16. The CDR3 length is 18 residues. Germline values: CDR1 MNHEY, CDR2 SMNVEV (reference sequence). The CDR3 here is CASTFQVAGGPGHNEQFF. CDR3 DNA: TGTGCCAGCACCTTTCAGGTAGCGGGGGGGCCGGGCCACAATGAGCAGTTCTTC.

V and J are TRBV4-1 and TRBJ1-3, with 7 bases fitting TRBD1. The CDR3 is made up of 16 amino acids. From germline, CDR1 is MGHRA and CDR2 YSYEKL. Germline trimming cut 1 base from V and 4 bases from J; bases unmatched to any gene: 7. The CDR3 reads CASSQVDRVSGNTIYF. For the CDR3, the DNA is TGCGCCAGCAGCCAAGTTGACAGGGTTTCCGGAAACACCATATATTTT.

The chain joins TRBV2 to TRBJ2-3; the D is unclear. V lost 3 bases and J lost 3, with 7 bases in between. Germline CDR1 reads SNHLY; CDR2 reads FYNNEI. The CDR3 runs to 13 residues. The CDR3 nucleotides are TGTGCCAGCAGTGATGAGAATACAGATACGCAGTATTTT. Translated, it gives CASSDENTDTQYF. The full variable domain, in which reference TRBV2 and TRBJ2-3 provide the parts outside the CDR3, is EPEVTQTPSHQVTQMGQEVILRCVPISNHLYFYWYRQILGQKVEFLVSFYNNEISEKSEIFDDQFSVERPDGSNFTLKIRSTKLEDSAMYFCASSDENTDTQYFGPGTRLTVL.

The chain links TRBV5-4 to TRBJ2-3; 9 nucleotides agree with TRBD2. Germline V lookup: CDR1 SGHNT, CDR2 YYREEE (reference sequence). V lost 6 bases, J lost 0 bases, and 8 bases stayed unmatched. The CDR3 loop spans 16 amino acids. CDR3 sequence: CASTLPSGDSTDTQYF. The CDR3 DNA sequence: TGTGCCAGCACCCTACCTAGCGGGGACAGCACAGATACGCAGTATTTT.

This chain links TRBV14 with TRBJ2-7, with 8 positions matching TRBD2. This CDR3 region has 14 residues. Germline trimming cut 4 bases from V and 3 bases from J; bases unmatched to any gene: 5. Germline CDR1 is SGHDN and CDR2 is FVKESK. In DNA form, the CDR3 reads TGTGCCAGCAGCCTCACTAGCGGATTCTACGAGCAGTACTTC. Amino acid sequence: CASSLTSGFYEQYF. The full variable domain, its missing parts supplied by reference TRBV14 and TRBJ2-7, is EAGVTQFPSHSVIEKGQTVTLRCDPISGHDNLYWYRRVMGKEIKFLLHFVKESKQDESGMPNNRFLAERTGGTYSTLKVQPAELEDSGVYFCASSLTSGFYEQYFGPGTRLTVT.

This chain uses TRBV5-6 with TRBJ1-5; 7 bases are shared with TRBD1. With V trimmed by 1 base and J by 2 bases, 9 bases remained unmatched. The germline CDR1 and CDR2 sequences are SGHDT and YYEEEE. This CDR3 is 17 amino acids long. CDR3 DNA: TGTGCCAGCAGCTTGACCAAAAACACAGGGGGCAATCAGCCCCAGCATTTT. Its protein product is CASSLTKNTGGNQPQHF.

The chain joins TRBV7-3 to TRBJ2-5, with a weak D call TRBD2 (5 bases). Germline assignment: CDR1 SGHTA and CDR2 FQGTGA. This CDR3 is 14 amino acids long. The V end was cut by 5 bases, the J end by 0 bases, with 10 bases between. The CDR3, as DNA: TGTGCCAGCAGCCCCCACGGGAACCAAGAGACCCAGTACTTC. This gives the protein CASSPHGNQETQYF.

The chain couples TRBV6-1 to TRBJ2-1, with 9 nucleotides matching TRBD2. This CDR3 has 15 amino acids. The ends lost 10 bases at V and 6 bases at J; junction bases unmatched: 13. CDR1 and CDR2 (germline): MNHNS, SASEGT. The CDR3 region has the DNA TGTGCCACCTGGGACGGCGGGGGGGCCTTCAATGAGCAGTTCTTC. Protein sequence: CATWDGGGAFNEQFF.

The chain recombines TRBV5-6 with TRBJ2-3; 7 nucleotides align to TRBD2. The germline V gene encodes CDR1 SGHDT and CDR2 YYEEEE. Trimming removed 1 base from V and 3 bases from J; junction bases left unmatched: 5. The CDR3 is made up of 15 amino acids. CDR3: CASSLLPGGTDTQYF. The CDR3 nucleotides are TGTGCCAGCAGCTTGTTACCGGGGGGAACAGATACGCAGTATTTT.

The rearrangement uses TRBV7-9 and TRBJ1-1; D call uncertain. V was pared by 1 base and J by 3 bases, with 6 bases between. Germline CDR1 and CDR2: SEHNR and FQNEAQ (reference sequence). The length of the CDR3 is 13 residues. CDR3 sequence: CASSLVGYTEAFF. The CDR3 DNA follows: TGTGCCAGCAGCTTAGTTGGTTACACTGAAGCTTTCTTT.

CDR3 bases: TGTGCCAGCAGCTTAGGGGCTCAAGGGCGGCAAGATGGCTACACCTTC. This codes for CASSLGAQGRQDGYTF. V gene TRBV7-9 combines with J gene TRBJ1-2; D uncertain. The germline V and J ends were trimmed by 1 base and 6 bases, with 18 bases remaining between them. Germline V gene lookup returns CDR1 SEHNR and CDR2 FQNEAQ (reference sequence). This CDR3 comprises 16 residues.

The chain carries TRBV7-8 and TRBJ2-3; TRBD2 matches 10 bases. J lost 4 bases, V lost 0 bases, and 7 bases had no gene match. CDR1 is SGHVS and CDR2 is FQNEAQ in the germline V gene. This CDR3 has 17 amino acids. The CDR3 DNA follows: TGTGCCAGCAGCTTAGCGCTGAGCGGGGGGGCCCCAGATACGCAGTATTTT. Amino acid sequence: CASSLALSGGAPDTQYF.